A selection of T cell receptor beta chains follows, all from one sample in a study of response to subunit inactivated influenza vaccine. MiXCR was run by TCRdb on the RT-PCR reads, yielding one entry per CDR3 protein. The sample contains under 800,000 distinct CDR3 sequences, about 14% of which appear only once. Sequences were derived from PBMCs from blood, sampled about 14 days before vaccination. These receptors came from a man between 45 and 60 years old who received an inactivated influenza vaccine. Both conserved end residues are part of each CDR3. D genes are given only for firm matches. A clone size is listed for some rows: how often the clone was seen (once, few, many), or a class if it is expanded.

>TRBV5-1|TRBJ1-1|TRBD1|.|16
CASSLGSGTENTEAFF
TGCGCCAGCAGCTTGGGGTCCGGGACAGAGAACACTGAAGCTTTCTTT
>TRBV12-3/TRBV12-4|TRBJ1-1|TRBD1|.|18
CASSSNFWGDRTNTEAFF
TGTGCCAGCAGTTCTAACTTTTGGGGGGACAGAACGAACACTGAAGCTTTCTTT
>TRBV20-1|TRBJ2-1|.|many|14
CSAIYPGPQDEQFF
TGCAGTGCTATATACCCGGGCCCACAGGATGAGCAGTTCTTC
>TRBV28|TRBJ2-7|TRBD2|few|13
CAPLGLAAYEQYF
TGTGCTCCCCTGGGGCTAGCGGCTTACGAGCAGTACTTC
>TRBV7-2|TRBJ2-1|.|few|15
CASSSAVSSYNEQFF
TGTGCCAGCAGCTCCGCGGTTAGCTCCTACAATGAGCAGTTCTTC
>TRBV7-8|TRBJ2-7|TRBD2|.|14
CASSRTSGRAGQYF
TGTGCCAGCAGCCGGACTAGCGGGAGAGCGGGGCAGTACTTC
>TRBV2|TRBJ1-6|TRBD1|.|16
CASSQDRGSYNSPLHF
TGTGCCAGCAGTCAGGACAGGGGGTCCTATAATTCACCCCTCCACTTT
>TRBV11-2|TRBJ2-7|TRBD2|.|15
CASSFLTSRFYEQYF
TGTGCCAGCAGCTTCCTGACTAGCCGGTTCTACGAGCAGTACTTC
>TRBV20-1|TRBJ2-3|.|few|15
CSARDWTASTDTQYF
TGCAGTGCTAGAGATTGGACAGCCAGCACAGATACGCAGTATTTT
>TRBV12-3/TRBV12-4|TRBJ2-1|.|few|12
CASRDSEGEQFF
TGTGCCAGCCGGGACTCCGAAGGTGAGCAGTTCTTC
>TRBV9|TRBJ2-1|TRBD2|few|16
CASSEGLRENRNEQFF
TGTGCCAGCAGCGAAGGGCTGCGGGAGAATAGGAATGAGCAGTTCTTC
>TRBV18|TRBJ2-2|.|few|16
CASSPPSRANTGELFF
TGTGCCAGCTCACCACCGAGCAGGGCGAACACCGGGGAGCTGTTTTTT
>TRBV12-3/TRBV12-4|TRBJ2-1|.|many|15
CATPVWRAPYNEQFF
TGTGCCACCCCAGTATGGAGGGCCCCCTACAATGAGCAGTTCTTC
>TRBV7-2|TRBJ1-2|.|.|16
CASSLEVGQVNYGYTF
TGTGCCAGCAGCTTAGAAGTAGGGCAGGTTAACTATGGCTACACCTTC
>TRBV29-1|TRBJ2-1|TRBD1|few|16
CSVDPATQGGNNEQFF
TGCAGCGTTGATCCTGCCACACAGGGGGGAAACAATGAGCAGTTCTTC
>TRBV12-3/TRBV12-4|TRBJ1-1|.|many|15
CASSSFFGQGTEAFF
TGTGCCAGCAGTTCATTTTTCGGGCAGGGTACAGAAGCTTTCTTT
>TRBV2|TRBJ2-1|.|.|14
CASSEALGSGEQFF
TGTGCCAGCAGTGAAGCGCTGGGTAGCGGCGAGCAGTTCTTC
>TRBV27|TRBJ1-6|.|many|13
CASSLGLRSPLHF
TGTGCCAGCAGTTTAGGTCTGCGATCACCCCTCCACTTT
>TRBV28|TRBJ1-4|TRBD1|once|15
CASSLEGQGYEKLLF
TGTGCCAGCAGTTTAGAAGGACAGGGGTATGAAAAACTGTTATTT
>TRBV30|TRBJ2-5|TRBD2|.|16
CAWSVTSGGSKETQYF
TGTGCCTGGAGTGTAACTAGCGGGGGGTCCAAAGAGACCCAGTACTTC
>TRBV20-1|TRBJ2-7|TRBD2|.|13
CSASSGAPYEQYF
TGCAGTGCAAGTAGCGGGGCCCCCTACGAGCAGTACTTC
>TRBV15|TRBJ1-6|TRBD1|many|15
CATSRAGTGESPLHF
TGTGCCACCAGCAGAGCCGGGACAGGGGAATCACCCCTCCACTTT
>TRBV27|TRBJ1-1|.|few|19
CASSSLMRRGLYMNTEAFF
TGTGCCAGCAGTTCCCTTATGAGAAGGGGCCTATACATGAACACTGAAGCTTTCTTT
>TRBV20-1|TRBJ2-7|TRBD2|.|14
CSAKTSGNTYEQYF
TGCAGTGCCAAAACTAGCGGGAATACCTACGAGCAGTACTTC
>TRBV20-1|TRBJ2-5|TRBD1|.|15
CSAANTQGSQETQYF
TGCAGTGCTGCTAACACACAGGGGTCACAAGAGACCCAGTACTTC
>TRBV28|TRBJ2-7|TRBD1|few|15
CASTDRRTGGYEQYF
TGTGCCAGCACCGATCGAAGGACAGGGGGCTACGAGCAGTACTTC
>TRBV20-1|TRBJ2-7|TRBD2|few|14
CSGRRTRLSYEQYF
TGCAGTGGGAGGAGGACTAGACTATCCTACGAGCAGTACTTC
>TRBV20-1|TRBJ2-5|TRBD2|.|15
CSAIRGAGGGGTQYF
TGCAGTGCTATAAGGGGTGCGGGAGGCGGTGGGACCCAGTACTTC
>TRBV6-1|TRBJ1-5|.|.|15
CASTRGAYSNQPQHF
TGTGCCAGCACTAGGGGCGCGTATAGCAATCAGCCCCAGCATTTT
>TRBV2|TRBJ2-1|TRBD2|.|15
CASSEGRGGYNEQFF
TGTGCCAGCAGTGAAGGGCGGGGGGGTTACAATGAGCAGTTCTTC
>TRBV2|TRBJ1-4|.|many|13
CASSDRSNEKLFF
TGTGCCAGCAGTGACAGATCTAATGAAAAACTGTTTTTT
>TRBV12-3/TRBV12-4|TRBJ2-5|.|many|15
CASSFRRGGGETQYF
TGTGCCAGCAGTTTTCGGAGGGGGGGCGGAGAGACCCAGTACTTC
>TRBV4-3|TRBJ2-7|TRBD1|few|15
CASSQGLGQGYEQYF
TGCGCCAGCAGCCAAGGTTTGGGACAGGGCTACGAGCAGTACTTC
>TRBV10-3|TRBJ2-3|TRBD2|few|13
CATFREGTDTQYF
TGTGCCACCTTCCGGGAGGGCACAGATACGCAGTATTTT
>TRBV7-9|TRBJ2-2|.|many|13
CASSLTRTGELFF
TGTGCCAGCAGCCTGACTAGAACCGGGGAGCTGTTTTTT
>TRBV29-1|TRBJ2-1|TRBD2|.|14
CSVATGTRLDEQFF
TGCAGCGTTGCTACCGGGACTAGGCTTGATGAGCAGTTCTTC
>TRBV7-6|TRBJ2-5|TRBD1|many|16
CASSLASGTDQETQYF
TGTGCCAGCAGCTTAGCCTCCGGGACAGACCAAGAGACCCAGTACTTC
>TRBV30|TRBJ1-5|.|many|14
CAWSNIVSNQPQHF
TGTGCCTGGAGTAATATTGTAAGCAATCAGCCCCAGCATTTT
>TRBV12-3/TRBV12-4|TRBJ1-5|.|many|12
CATTEGNQPQHF
TGTGCCACTACCGAGGGGAATCAGCCCCAGCATTTT
>TRBV11-2|TRBJ1-6|.|.|16
CASSWRWTRRPSPLHF
TGTGCCAGCAGCTGGAGATGGACAAGGAGGCCTTCACCCCTCCACTTT
>TRBV2|TRBJ2-3|.|.|16
CASSSLTATSTDTQYF
TGTGCCAGCAGCTCCCTGACAGCAACTAGCACAGATACGCAGTATTTT
>TRBV5-6|TRBJ2-7|.|.|16
CASSLALTAHSYEQYF
TGTGCCAGCAGCTTGGCCCTGACAGCTCACTCCTACGAGCAGTACTTC
>TRBV10-3|TRBJ2-7|.|many|14
CAIRAGTAGGEQYF
TGTGCCATCAGGGCAGGGACAGCCGGGGGGGAGCAGTACTTC
>TRBV7-9|TRBJ2-7|.|.|16
CASSLGGGRSSYEQYF
TGTGCCAGCAGCTTAGGAGGAGGGAGAAGCTCCTACGAGCAGTACTTC
>TRBV20-1|TRBJ1-2|.|few|12
CSARAGLNGYTF
TGCAGTGCTAGAGCTGGACTGAATGGCTACACCTTC
>TRBV2|TRBJ2-3|TRBD2|.|18
CARSFPGRRTSGSDTQYF
TGTGCCCGCAGTTTTCCCGGCCGACGGACTAGCGGGAGCGATACGCAGTATTTT
>TRBV6-5|TRBJ2-7|.|.|16
CASSYSIDTYSYEQYF
TGTGCCAGCAGTTACTCTATCGACACCTACTCCTACGAGCAGTACTTC
>TRBV15|TRBJ2-2|TRBD2|many|15
CATSRDRGETGELFF
TGTGCCACCAGCAGAGATCGGGGGGAAACCGGGGAGCTGTTTTTT
>TRBV29-1|TRBJ2-7|TRBD1|few|14
CSVEGLTGASEQYF
TGCAGCGTTGAAGGCCTGACAGGGGCGTCCGAGCAGTACTTC
>TRBV6-2/TRBV6-3|TRBJ2-2|TRBD1|.|16
CASSYVGTGVTGELFF
TGTGCCAGCAGTTACGTGGGGACAGGGGTGACCGGGGAGCTGTTTTTT
>TRBV7-2|TRBJ2-2|.|few|15
CASSFRFTSTGELFF
TGTGCCAGCAGCTTCAGATTTACTTCCACCGGGGAGCTGTTTTTT
>TRBV12-3/TRBV12-4|TRBJ1-2|.|many|13
CASSFLRGYGYTF
TGTGCCAGCAGTTTCTTAAGGGGCTATGGCTACACCTTC
>TRBV28|TRBJ2-5|.|many|13
CASRLISSETQYF
TGTGCCAGCAGATTAATCAGTTCCGAGACCCAGTACTTC
>TRBV20-1|TRBJ2-2|TRBD2|.|13
CSASGGASGELFF
TGCAGTGCTAGCGGGGGGGCGTCCGGGGAGCTGTTTTTT
>TRBV28|TRBJ2-1|TRBD1|.|16
CASRLPGQNSYNEQFF
TGTGCCAGCAGACTTCCGGGACAGAACTCCTACAATGAGCAGTTCTTC